Listed here are 11 T cell receptor beta chains from one sample, sequenced in a study of identifying expanded T cells in peripheral blood. Sequencing used immunoSEQ multiplex PCR; TCRdb keeps in-frame clones, though not all of them. Of approximately 81,000 clones listed, roughly 84% were seen once; the top ten hold 20%. The sample consisted of blood. Source of these receptors: a person between 18 and 69 years old in good health.

With respect to this clone: The identical CDR3 is also encoded by other nucleotide sequences in the sample. The J gene is TRBJ1-5, the V gene TRBV4-2; the D is unclear. Germline V gene data show CDR1 as LGHNA and CDR2 as YNFKEQ. V was pared by 5 bases and J by 1 base, with 6 bases between. The CDR3 length is 13 residues. The CDR3 reads CASSERSNQPQHF. Here the CDR3 DNA reads TGTGCCAGCAGCGAACGAAGCAATCAGCCCCAGCATTTT.

The chain is built from TRBV6-6 and TRBJ1-2, with a possible D match to TRBD1 (6 bases). This CDR3 spans 14 amino acids. CDR1 is MNHNY, CDR2 SVGAGI, per germline (reference sequence). Trimming left V 6 bases short and J 7 bases short, with 18 bases between. The CDR3 nucleotides read TGTGCCAGCAGACGAGGGGGGTTAGGGTCTGGCTACACCTTC. Translating it yields CASRRGGLGSGYTF.

The chain joins TRBV30 to TRBJ2-3; tentatively, D is TRBD1 (7 bases). The germline CDR1 and CDR2 sequences are GTSNPN and SVGIG (reference sequence). V was shortened by 3 bases and J by 0 bases, with 25 bases between the two germline ends. The CDR3 runs 19 residues. The CDR3, as DNA: TGTGCCTGGAGGGTTACCACAGGGGACTTCCTCACTAGCACAGATACGCAGTATTTT. Encoded protein: CAWRVTTGDFLTSTDTQYF.

The chain recombines TRBV7-2 with TRBJ2-7; D is uncertain. V was cut by 3 bases and J by 6 bases, with 12 bases left in between. From germline, CDR1 is SGHTA and CDR2 FQGNSA. The CDR3 totals 13 residues. This chain's CDR3 is CASSFPSGSEQYF. The CDR3 DNA reads TGTGCCAGCAGCTTCCCTTCCGGTTCCGAGCAGTACTTC.

This clone was observed a single time. J is TRBJ2-1 and V is TRBV28, with 9 bases identical to TRBD2. Unmatched junction bases numbered 6, after V lost 3 bases and J lost 3 bases. Per the germline V gene, CDR1 is MDHEN and CDR2 is SYDVKM. The CDR3 is 16 amino acids. The DNA for the CDR3 is TGTGCCAGCAGTTTCCTTAGCGGGGGTCTCTACAATGAGCAGTTCTTC. Translated: CASSFLSGGLYNEQFF.

This clone was picked up a small number of times. CDR3 sequence: CASSPRTGGRSNQPQHF. CDR3 sequence (DNA): TGTGCCAGCAGCCCGAGGACAGGGGGTAGGAGCAATCAGCCCCAGCATTTT. The V and J genes are TRBV27 and TRBJ1-5; 10 bases map to TRBD1. J gave up 1 base and V 6 bases, and 9 bases lay outside the gene matches. Germline-derived CDR1 and CDR2 are MNHEY and SMNVEV (reference sequence). The CDR3 has 17 residues.

The chain recombines TRBV29-1 with TRBJ2-7, with 7 bases fitting TRBD1. The CDR3 runs to 14 residues. CDR1 is SQVTM, CDR2 ANQGSEA, per germline. V trimming: 8 bases; J trimming: 0 bases; junction bases outside the gene matches: 10. The CDR3 loop reads CSIRGTASSYEQYF. The CDR3 region has the DNA TGCAGCATCAGAGGGACAGCAAGCTCCTACGAGCAGTACTTC.

This chain connects TRBV10-3 to TRBJ2-5, with D hard to call. In germline, CDR1 is ENHRY, CDR2 SYGVKD. The V end lost 3 bases, the J end lost 5 bases, and 7 bases lay between the germline ends. There are 12 residues in the CDR3. The CDR3 DNA is TGTGCCATCAGTGATCTTGGGGAGACCCAGTACTTC. Translating gives CAISDLGETQYF.

The chain recombines TRBV14 with TRBJ2-3; D is uncertain. The germline gives CDR1 SGHDN, CDR2 FVKESK. The CDR3 extends over 13 amino acids. Trimming removed 6 bases at V and 3 bases at J, with 10 bases between. The CDR3 bases are TGTGCCAGCAGTACTCAAGGAACAGATACGCAGTATTTT. Its translation is CASSTQGTDTQYF. Supplemented by reference TRBV14 and TRBJ2-3, the full variable domain reads EAGVTQFPSHSVIEKGQTVTLRCDPISGHDNLYWYRRVMGKEIKFLLHFVKESKQDESGMPNNRFLAERTGGTYSTLKVQPAELEDSGVYFCASSTQGTDTQYFGPGTRLTVL.

The V call is TRBV15, the J call TRBJ2-5, with 11 nucleotides matching TRBD2. CDR1 LNHNV and CDR2 YYDKDF come from the germline V gene (reference sequence). Germline trimming cut 4 bases from V and 0 bases from J; bases unmatched to any gene: 7. The CDR3 has 17 amino acids. The chain's CDR3 is CATSTIRTSGYQETQYF. As DNA, the CDR3 is TGTGCCACCAGCACAATACGGACTAGCGGGTACCAAGAGACCCAGTACTTC.

V and J are TRBV4-3 and TRBJ2-1; 9 nucleotides align to TRBD1. Trimming cost V 1 base and J 6 bases; bases outside gene matches: 7. Germline V gene lookup returns CDR1 LGHNA and CDR2 YSLEER. The CDR3 has 16 residues. CDR3 DNA sequence: TGCGCCAGCAGCCAAGCAAGGGGACAGGGTACCAATGAGCAGTTCTTC. It is translated as CASSQARGQGTNEQFF.